One sample yielded the 26 T cell receptor beta chains listed below, sequenced in a study of a mutant IDH1 vaccine in newly diagnosed glioma. These receptors are not linked to any known antigen. Regarding time point: week 5, during vaccination. Every vaccination contained 300 ug of the mutant IDH1 20-mer peptide and was paired with topical imiquimod. Method: immunoSEQ multiplex PCR; TCRdb's copy keeps in-frame clones and lacks some. Of 70,000 to 100,000 clones in the sample, roughly 90% are singletons; the top ten hold under 0.7%. The sample was PBMCs, taken from a glioma patient whose treatment included an IDH1 peptide vaccine. The source of these receptors is a woman aged 45-65 years with glioma.

This chain joins TRBV28 and TRBJ2-1, with 7 bases that match TRBD1. This CDR3 comprises 16 residues. Unmatched junction bases numbered 19, after V lost 5 bases and J lost 12 bases. CDR1 is MDHEN and CDR2 is SYDVKM in the germline V gene. CDR3 sequence (DNA): TGTGCCAGCAGTCCTCCTTTGGGGCAGGGGGAGTCCGGGCAGTTCTTC. It yields the protein CASSPPLGQGESGQFF.

The V gene is TRBV18, the J gene TRBJ2-5, with no clear D. Germline loops: CDR1 KGHSH, CDR2 LQKENI. The CDR3 extends over 12 amino acids. Trimming pared 6 bases from V and 0 bases from J, leaving 5 bases between. DNA for the CDR3: TGTGCCAGCTCGCCCGACCAAGAGACCCAGTACTTC. This sequence encodes CASSPDQETQYF.

The chain is built from TRBV5-1 and TRBJ2-7; D ambiguous. V shed 4 bases and J shed 4 bases, with 9 bases lying between them. The CDR3 spans 12 residues. CDR1 is SGHRS, CDR2 YFSETQ, per germline. CDR3 region: CASSSLGYEQYF. The CDR3 bases are TGCGCCAGCAGCAGCCTAGGGTACGAGCAGTACTTC. The variable domain in full, with the rest retrieved from reference TRBV5-1 and TRBJ2-7, is KAGVTQTPRYLIKTRGQQVTLSCSPISGHRSVSWYQQTPGQGLQFLFEYFSETQRNKGNFPGRFSGRQFSNSRSEMNVSTLELGDSALYLCASSSLGYEQYFGPGTRLTVT.

The chain joins TRBV2 to TRBJ2-5; 9 nucleotides line up with TRBD2. The assigned J gene may be wrong: the sequence end matches TRBJ2-7 better. This CDR3 comprises 17 residues. The germline CDR1 and CDR2 sequences are SNHLY and FYNNEI. Here the CDR3 DNA reads TGTGCCAGCAGTGGGAACTCGAGCGGGAGGTTTTTCTACGAGCAGTACTTC. Encoded protein: CASSGNSSGRFFYEQYF.

This clone was seen ten or more times. The gene calls are TRBV5-5 and TRBJ2-7, with 7 bases identical to TRBD1. CDR1 is SGHKS, CDR2 YYEKEE, per germline (reference sequence). V gave up 4 bases and J gave up 0 bases; unmatched junction bases: 4. The CDR3 is made up of 14 amino acids. CDR3 in amino acids: CASSRGQVSYEQYF. The CDR3 region has the DNA TGTGCCAGCAGCCGCGGACAGGTCTCCTACGAGCAGTACTTC.

The chain carries TRBV28 and TRBJ2-7; D uncertain. The CDR3 has 12 residues. V was trimmed by 5 bases and J by 3 bases, leaving 8 bases between them. In germline, CDR1 is MDHEN, CDR2 SYDVKM. The CDR3 coding sequence is TGTGCCAGCAGTATCGACAACTACGAGCAGTACTTC. Its protein product is CASSIDNYEQYF. The whole variable domain, remainder taken from reference TRBV28 and TRBJ2-7, is DVKVTQSSRYLVKRTGEKVFLECVQDMDHENMFWYRQDPGLGLRLIYFSYDVKMKEKGDIPEGYSVSREKKERFSLILESASTNQTSMYLCASSIDNYEQYFGPGTRLTVT.

This chain connects TRBV10-3 to TRBJ1-1; 9 bases are shared with TRBD1. Germline trimming cut 3 bases from V and 6 bases from J; bases unmatched to any gene: 2. CDR1 and CDR2 from the germline V gene are ENHRY and SYGVKD. The CDR3 is 13 amino acids. The CDR3 loop is CAISDRQGAEAFF. CDR3 coding DNA: TGTGCCATCAGTGACCGACAGGGGGCTGAAGCTTTCTTT.

The CDR3 coding sequence is TGCGCCAGCAGTCAATCTTCCGGGGGACAGGCGAACACAGATACGCAGTATTTT. This codes for CASSQSSGGQANTDTQYF. The chain has TRBV23-1 and TRBJ2-3; 8 bases line up with TRBD1. TRBV23-1 is annotated as an ORF whose role is uncertain. The trim removed 0 bases at V and 2 bases at J, leaving 10 bases unmatched. This CDR3 is 18 amino acids long.

The chain recombines TRBV6-1 with TRBJ2-6; D might be TRBD2 (5 bases). The CDR3 contains 17 residues. From germline, CDR1 is MNHNS and CDR2 SASEGT. V was pared by 0 bases and J by 0 bases, with 9 bases between. CDR3 sequence (DNA): TGTGCCAGCAGTGAAGCAGGAGGAAGCTCTGGGGCCAACGTCCTGACTTTC. It encodes CASSEAGGSSGANVLTF.

The chain couples TRBV5-1 to TRBJ1-2, with TRBD1 matching over 9 bases. Germline V lookup: CDR1 SGHRS, CDR2 YFSETQ. The CDR3 totals 15 residues. J was trimmed by 4 bases and V by 4 bases; bases with no gene match: 8. CDR3 bases: TGCGCCAGCAGCCCCGGGACAGGGAACTTCTATGGCTACACCTTC. This encodes CASSPGTGNFYGYTF.

V is TRBV11-2 and J is TRBJ1-2; D uncertain. The CDR3 consists of 12 residues. Germline V lookup: CDR1 SGHAT, CDR2 FQNNGV. V gave up 4 bases and J gave up 8 bases, with 11 bases separating them. CDR3 sequence reads: CASSSEAYGYTF. The CDR3 nucleotides read TGTGCCAGCAGCTCCGAGGCGTACGGCTACACCTTC.

This clone has only one observation. The chain has TRBV28 and TRBJ1-5, with D unresolved. Germline CDR1 reads MDHEN; CDR2 reads SYDVKM. Trimming shortened V by 6 bases and J by 3 bases, and 6 bases separated the two germline ends. The CDR3 runs to 12 residues. This CDR3 is CASRGPNQPQHF. Here the CDR3 DNA reads TGTGCCAGCAGGGGCCCCAATCAGCCCCAGCATTTT.

This clone appeared once. This chain joins TRBV7-8 and TRBJ1-4, with D tentatively TRBD1 (6 bases). This CDR3 spans 15 amino acids. Between the trimmed V and J ends, which lost 2 bases and 6 bases, there was a span of 13 bases. CDR1 and CDR2 (germline): SGHVS, FQNEAQ. Here the CDR3 reads CASSLRQGRDEKLFF. The CDR3 DNA is TGTGCCAGCAGCTTAAGGCAGGGGAGAGATGAAAAACTGTTTTTT. Together with reference TRBV7-8 and TRBJ1-4, the CDR3 gives the full variable domain: GAGVSQSPRYKVAKRGQDVALRCDPISGHVSLFWYQQALGQGPEFLTYFQNEAQLDKSGLPSDRFFAERPEGSVSTLKIQRTQQEDSAVYLCASSLRQGRDEKLFFGSGTQLSVL.

This chain uses TRBV6-6 with TRBJ2-3; D gene ambiguous. Germline CDR1 and CDR2: MNHNY and SVGAGI (reference sequence). V lost 0 bases and J lost 2, with 6 bases in between. CDR3 length: 14 residues. The DNA for the CDR3 is TGTGCCAGCAGTTACTCCTCACACACAGATACGCAGTATTTT. Protein sequence: CASSYSSHTDTQYF.

This clone is a singleton in its sample. This chain uses TRBV7-9 with TRBJ2-4, with 9 positions matching TRBD2. With 5 bases clipped from V and 0 bases from J, the junction kept 5 bases outside the gene matches. Per the germline V gene, CDR1 is SEHNR and CDR2 is FQNEAQ (reference sequence). This CDR3 spans 16 amino acids. The CDR3 DNA reads as TGTGCCAGCAGCGCGAGACTAGCGGTAGCCAAAAACATTCAGTACTTC. It yields the protein CASSARLAVAKNIQYF.

The CDR3: CASSLLETQYF. The CDR3, as DNA: TGTGCCAGCAGCTTGTTGGAGACCCAGTACTTC. This rearrangement joins TRBV5-8 to TRBJ2-5; no definite D call. The V end was cut by 1 base, the J end by 5 bases, with 3 bases between. The CDR3 runs to 11 residues. CDR1 and CDR2 from the germline V gene are SGHTS and YDEGEE. The full variable domain, its missing parts supplied by reference TRBV5-8 and TRBJ2-5, is EAGVTQSPTHLIKTRGQQATLRCSPISGHTSVYWYQQALGLGLQFLLWYDEGEERNRGNFPPRFSGRQFPNYSSELNVNALELEDSALYLCASSLLETQYFGPGTRLLVL.

This clone showed up just a few times. V and J are TRBV2 and TRBJ2-1; 14 bases agree with TRBD2. Germline V gene data show CDR1 as SNHLY and CDR2 as FYNNEI. Trimming took 6 bases from V and 9 from J; bases not matched to a gene: 7. The CDR3 has 15 amino acids. CDR3 nucleotides: TGTGCCAGCAGAGAGGGACTAGCGGGAGCCTTTGAGCAGTTCTTC. Translating it yields CASREGLAGAFEQFF.

The chain employs TRBV28 and TRBJ1-5; D gene uncertain. Trimming took off 6 bases at V and 1 base at J, with 10 bases between the two ends. The germline gives CDR1 MDHEN, CDR2 SYDVKM. The CDR3 is 14 amino acids. This CDR3 reads CASSPLVSNQPQHF. CDR3 DNA sequence: TGTGCCAGCAGCCCCCTGGTCAGCAATCAGCCCCAGCATTTT.

The rearrangement uses TRBV19 and TRBJ1-5; no reliable D call. Germline loops: CDR1 LNHDA, CDR2 SQIVND (reference sequence). Trimming removed 5 bases from V and 11 bases from J, with 16 bases in between. The CDR3 has 13 residues. The DNA for the CDR3 is TGTGCCAGTAGTCCCGGGCCGGCGTCGGCCCAGCATTTT. Amino acids: CASSPGPASAQHF.

The rearrangement joins TRBV19 to TRBJ1-1; D remains unclear. Per the germline V gene, CDR1 is LNHDA and CDR2 is SQIVND (reference sequence). The CDR3 has 13 residues. Trimming cost V 5 bases and J 6 bases, with 13 bases left between them. In DNA form, the CDR3 reads TGTGCCAGTAGTCGGCCCAGGAGATCTGAAGCTTTCTTT. Amino acids: CASSRPRRSEAFF.

The genes are TRBV28 and TRBJ1-5, with D hard to call. The CDR3 spans 13 residues. V was cut by 5 bases and J by 0 bases, with 5 bases left in between. Germline-derived CDR1 and CDR2 are MDHEN and SYDVKM. The CDR3: CASSTDSNQPQHF. The CDR3 region has the DNA TGTGCCAGCAGTACGGATAGCAATCAGCCCCAGCATTTT.

J is TRBJ2-3 and V is TRBV6-5; the D is unclear. With 5 bases removed from V and 3 bases from J, the gap between germline ends came to 12 bases. CDR3 length: 14 amino acids. Germline values: CDR1 MNHEY, CDR2 SVGAGI. The CDR3 DNA sequence: TGTGCCAGCAGTGCCTTGGGTTTGACAGATACGCAGTATTTT. Translated: CASSALGLTDTQYF.

A word on this clone: Sequence at one end of the junction differs from germline and may be a read error. This chain connects TRBV6-1 to TRBJ2-1, with TRBD2 matching over 8 bases. The CDR3 sequence is 14 residues long. Per germline, CDR1 MNHNS and CDR2 SASEGT. The CDR3 protein is CASCDSGTGNEQFF. The CDR3 DNA sequence: TGTGCCAGCTGTGATAGCGGGACGGGGAATGAGCAGTTCTTC.

V gene TRBV5-1 combines with J gene TRBJ2-1; 9 bases are shared with TRBD2. Germline V gene lookup returns CDR1 SGHRS and CDR2 YFSETQ. The J segment lost 0 bases and the V segment lost 4 bases, leaving 5 bases of the junction unmatched. This CDR3 has 16 amino acids. The CDR3 nucleotides read TGCGCCAGCAGCAGATTTAGCGGGAGCTCCTACAATGAGCAGTTCTTC. Translation: CASSRFSGSSYNEQFF.

V usage is TRBV5-6 and J usage is TRBJ2-5; D is perhaps TRBD2 (5 bases). Trimming removed 0 bases from V and 2 bases from J, with 8 bases in between. CDR1 is SGHDT and CDR2 is YYEEEE in the germline V gene. The CDR3 loop spans 14 amino acids. The CDR3 bases are TGTGCCAGCAGCTTGGGGCTAGCACAAGAGACCCAGTACTTC. As protein: CASSLGLAQETQYF.

The chain couples TRBV6-1 to TRBJ2-7, with TRBD2 as a possible D gene (6 bases). Germline V gene lookup returns CDR1 MNHNS and CDR2 SASEGT. The length of the CDR3 is 14 residues. V dropped 2 bases and J dropped 3 bases, with 11 bases sitting between them. The CDR3 here is CASSEIGSGYEQYF. The CDR3 bases are TGTGCCAGCAGTGAAATAGGTAGCGGCTACGAGCAGTACTTC.